This entry features one T cell receptor (beta chain) sequence. This clone showed up just a few times. Its antigen has not been determined. Base qualities are not provided; no much larger clone lies one nucleotide away. In the germline V gene, CDR1 corresponds to SGHVS and CDR2 to FNYEAQ. Between the V and J ends, shortened by 5 bases and 5 bases respectively, the junction contains 12 bases. Measured from the cysteine to the phenylalanine, the CDR3 is 13 residues long. Only the CDR3 region is kept as DNA, spanning 39 bases read in frame from base 1. Genomic DNA was extracted from sorted cells for sequencing of the TCRbeta CDR3 region. The immunoSEQ Assay was used for sequencing of TCRbeta CDR3 regions. The clones in this table, taken by TCRdb from immuneACCESS, are in-frame only. Not every clone is retained; where verified, under half of the shortfall comes from an unresolved V gene, and the cause of the rest is unknown. A total of 55,000 to 60,000 clones appear in this sample, around 81% of them only once. The ten largest clones take up around 2.8% of the sample.

Patients with a history of autoimmune disease or receiving systemic immunosuppression were excluded from the trial. Peripheral blood for TCR sequencing was collected from all dose cohorts at baseline, on cycle 4 day 1, and on cycle 7 day 1. Samples were obtained from an open-label, multicenter, first-in-human phase I dose-escalation trial of ivuxolimab. Adults with locally advanced or metastatic melanoma, renal cell carcinoma, hepatocellular carcinoma or head and neck squamous cell carcinoma were enrolled in the trial. Before TCR sequencing, CD4+ and CD8+ T cells were separately sorted from peripheral blood. The data were obtained in a study of OX40 agonist ivuxolimab in advanced cancers. General notes on the study: Ivuxolimab was a fully human IgG2 agonistic monoclonal antibody targeting the costimulatory receptor OX40 (CD134). Of the approximately 54 dose-escalation patients, hepatocellular carcinoma was present in around 19, melanoma in approximately 15, renal cell carcinoma in 9 and head and neck cancer in 9. Partial responses were achieved by three dose-escalation patients, of whom one had hepatocellular carcinoma and two had cutaneous melanoma. Prior anti-PD-1, anti-PD-L1 or anti-CTLA-4 therapy was permitted, and checkpoint inhibitors had been received by more than 35% of dose-escalation patients. Intravenous ivuxolimab was administered to patients every 2 weeks at six dose levels: 0.01, 0.1, 0.3, 1.5, 3 and 10 mg/kg. In the dose-escalation cohort, 65% to 90% of patients were male, and the mean age was around 60 years, with a range of 23 to 79. Peripheral TCRbeta sequencing was intended to test whether TCR sequence diversity was altered and clonal T-cell expansion was caused by ivuxolimab. The monotherapy dose-escalation portion (N ≈ 55 patients) of the phase I ivuxolimab trial is reported in the paper. Here is what the overall study found, with its caveats: Clonal expansion of both CD4+ and CD8+ blood T cells was observed from baseline to week 6 at doses 0.1 to 3.0 mg/kg. In partial responders in the 0.1-3.0 mg/kg groups, normalized peripheral clonal expansion was found to be among the lowest, especially among CD8+ T cells. After ivuxolimab, expanded clones were on average more numerous among CD8+ T cells than among CD4+ T cells. Low levels of normalized T-cell clonal expansion were also seen in some nonresponding patients. The antigen specificity of the clonally expanded peripheral T cells was not determined.

This receptor was identified in an adult with an advanced solid tumor such as melanoma, head and neck, liver or kidney cancer. The sequence links TRBV7-6 to TRBJ1-2; the D gene is perhaps TRBD1, from 5 matching bases. The source material was CD4+ or CD8+ T cells sorted from blood, sampled in a trial of the OX40 agonist ivuxolimab. The DNA sequence is TGTGCCAGCAGCCCCGGGGGTCAATATGGCTACACCTTC. Translated, it reads CASSPGGQYGYTF. When the CDR3 is completed using the reference TRBV7-6 and TRBJ1-2 genes on either side, the full variable domain is GAGVSQSPRYKVTKRGQDVALRCDPISGHVSLYWYRQALGQGPEFLTYFNYEAQQDKSGLPNDRFSAERPEGSISTLTIQRTEQRDSAMYRCASSPGGQYGYTFGSGTRLTVV.